This T cell receptor (beta chain) was identified in a study of T-cell reconstitution after alpha-beta-depleted transplantation in children. Findings of the study overall: At around two months after transplant, the alpha-beta T cells were reportedly derived from several hundred expanded clones that came from non-depleted graft cells. Once a year had passed after transplant, T-cell counts and diversity came mostly from newly produced T cells. Elevated TCRbeta diversity at day 60 was traced, in some patients, to surviving recipient T cells and thymic progenitors.

This clonotype came up a few times. Its antigen is undetermined. For TCRbeta, the library was prepared with unique molecular identifiers. TCRdb independently ran MiXCR on the PCR reads; one entry per CDR3 protein. The table has approximately 82,000 distinct CDR3 sequences, 15% seen once. The V and J ends lost 1 base and 6 bases, in that order; junction bases with no gene match: 9. This CDR3 has 16 residues. The chain employs TRBV12-3 or TRBV12-4 and TRBJ2-7; the match to TRBD2 covers 10 bases. This TCR was recovered from a male patient aged 2-10 years who had a stem cell transplant for acute lymphoblastic leukemia, so the T cells may come from the graft donor. Here the sequenced sample was PBMCs, mostly from graft donor cells, taken 180 days after TCRalphabeta/CD19-depleted stem cell transplant. CDR3: CASSLGTSGSLGEQYF. In nucleotides, the CDR3 is TGTGCCAGCAGTTTAGGGACTAGCGGCTCCCTTGGCGAGCAGTACTTC.